This T cell receptor (beta chain) was observed in a study of T-cell memory formation after mild COVID-19. TCRdb re-called the 5' RACE reads with MiXCR, one entry per CDR3 protein. The sample holds about 560,000 distinct CDR3 sequences, roughly 17% seen once. This clonotype was counted a few times. The CDR3 is made up of 17 amino acids. The germline V gene encodes CDR1 MGHRA and CDR2 YSYEKL. V lost 3 bases and J 2 bases, leaving 18 bases between the germline ends. This clonotype originated in an adult woman who had mild COVID-19 (a few samples of this study predate the infection). Cell type and time point are not known. The chain employs TRBV4-1 and TRBJ2-3; D gene unclear. The sample taken for sequencing was PBMCs or a T cell subset sorted from them (not recorded which). The DNA of the CDR3 is TGCGCCAGCAGCCAGGGTGGGGTCCTAAGCCTCACAGATACGCAGTATTTT. It yields the protein CASSQGGVLSLTDTQYF.